These 30 T cell receptor beta chains were all obtained from the same sample, sequenced in a study of blood T cell repertoires in COVID-19. The table came from immunoSEQ multiplex PCR; TCRdb's copy has only in-frame clones and leaves some out. In the table there are 40,000 to 50,000 clones, approximately 91% of which are singletons. The sample was peripheral blood. The receptors derive from a man aged 45-60 years with active COVID-19.

The chain has TRBV19 and TRBJ1-6, with 9 bases identical to TRBD1. Germline loops: CDR1 LNHDA, CDR2 SQIVND (reference sequence). The CDR3 covers 15 residues. Trimming took 5 bases from V and 13 from J; bases not matched to a gene: 12. CDR3 in amino acids: CASSLGGQGVLPLHF. CDR3 in DNA: TGTGCCAGTAGTTTAGGGGGACAGGGAGTTCTCCCCCTCCACTTT.

The chain recombines TRBV13 with TRBJ2-1, with D possibly TRBD2 on 6 matching bases. Germline CDR1 PRHDT, CDR2 FYEKMQ (reference sequence). Trimming took off 5 bases at V and 6 bases at J, with 17 bases between the two ends. This CDR3 is built from 15 residues. The CDR3 DNA reads TGTGCCAGCAGCGTAATGGGAGGTACTCGCAATGAGCAGTTCTTC. Protein sequence: CASSVMGGTRNEQFF.

The V and J genes are TRBV12-3 or TRBV12-4 and TRBJ2-3; D not certain. This CDR3 is built from 11 residues. V was shortened by 6 bases and J by 7 bases, with 8 bases between the two germline ends. CDR3 in amino acids: CASSLRNTQYF. Written as DNA, the CDR3 is TGTGCCAGCAGCCTGAGAAATACGCAGTATTTT.

The V gene is TRBV6-5, the J gene TRBJ2-3; no firm D call. Trimming pared 0 bases from V and 0 bases from J, leaving 7 bases between. CDR1 MNHEY and CDR2 SVGAGI come from the germline V gene. The CDR3 is made up of 15 amino acids. CDR3 in amino acids: CASSYSVYSTDTQYF. CDR3 DNA sequence: TGTGCCAGCAGTTACTCCGTTTATAGCACAGATACGCAGTATTTT.

The V call is TRBV5-1, the J call TRBJ2-1; possible D gene TRBD1, 6 bases. Trimming stripped 0 bases from V and 2 bases from J, with 9 bases between. The CDR3 runs 15 residues. Germline V gene sequence: CDR1 SGHRS, CDR2 YFSETQ. The chain's CDR3 is CASSLGDITYNEQFF. As DNA, the CDR3 is TGCGCCAGCAGCTTGGGGGACATTACCTACAATGAGCAGTTCTTC.

V gene TRBV4-3 combines with J gene TRBJ2-1; tentative D call: TRBD1 (6 bases). V was pared by 1 base and J by 6 bases, with 22 bases between. CDR1 LGHNA and CDR2 YSLEER come from the germline V gene. CDR3 size: 18 residues. This CDR3 is CASSQALRDIITGNEQFF. DNA of the CDR3: TGCGCCAGCAGCCAAGCCCTTAGGGACATCATCACGGGCAATGAGCAGTTCTTC.

The chain carries TRBV7-9 and TRBJ1-1; D is perhaps TRBD1 (5 bases). The V gene's germline CDR1 is SEHNR and CDR2 FQNEAQ (reference sequence). Trimming removed 7 bases from V and 1 base from J, with 16 bases in between. The CDR3 is made up of 15 amino acids. The CDR3 sequence: CASNFGGVPNTEAFF. The DNA of the CDR3 is TGTGCCAGCAACTTTGGGGGGGTTCCGAACACTGAAGCTTTCTTT.

The chain links TRBV28 to TRBJ1-5; maybe TRBD1 (5 bases). The CDR3 has 12 amino acids. The V gene lost 8 bases and the J gene lost 4 bases, with 9 bases spanning the gap. The V gene's germline CDR1 is MDHEN and CDR2 SYDVKM. CDR3 DNA sequence: TGTGCCAGCTGGGGGGGGAATCAGCCCCAGCATTTT. Encoded protein: CASWGGNQPQHF.

The DNA for the CDR3 is TGTGCCAGCAGCTCCTCCTCCAGGGCTGAGCAGTTCTTC. Translation: CASSSSSRAEQFF. The chain combines TRBV7-3 with TRBJ2-1, with D possibly being TRBD1 (5 bases). The germline gives CDR1 SGHTA, CDR2 FQGTGA. V lost 4 bases, J lost 9 bases, and 13 bases lay in between. This CDR3 is built from 13 residues.

This clone was recorded only once. This rearrangement joins TRBV11-2 to TRBJ2-7, with TRBD2 as a possible D gene (6 bases). Germline CDR1 SGHAT, CDR2 FQNNGV. The germline V and J ends were trimmed by 5 bases and 7 bases, with 15 bases remaining between them. The CDR3 has 13 amino acids. Here the CDR3 reads CASSRSGTVEQYF. The CDR3 region has the DNA TGTGCCAGCAGCCGCTCCGGGACTGTAGAGCAGTACTTC. Looking up the rest from reference TRBV11-2 and TRBJ2-7 gives the full variable domain: EAGVAQSPRYKIIEKRQSVAFWCNPISGHATLYWYQQILGQGPKLLIQFQNNGVVDDSQLPKDRFSAERLKGVDSTLKIQPAKLEDSAVYLCASSRSGTVEQYFGPGTRLTVT.

This chain joins TRBV7-2 and TRBJ1-5, with a possible D match to TRBD1 (5 bases). The CDR3 has 13 residues. Trimming took off 5 bases at V and 3 bases at J, with 8 bases between the two ends. CDR1 SGHTA and CDR2 FQGNSA come from the germline V gene. The CDR3 bases are TGTGCCAGCAGCCTCAGGGTCAATCAGCCCCAGCATTTT. The encoded protein is CASSLRVNQPQHF.

DNA of the CDR3: TGTGCCAGCAGTGAAACAGGGGCTAAGGGCTATGGCTACACCTTC. The encoded protein is CASSETGAKGYGYTF. The chain employs TRBV6-1 and TRBJ1-2, with 7 bases matching TRBD1. This CDR3 is built from 15 residues. V lost 2 bases and J lost 4; bases outside the gene matches: 7. Germline V gives CDR1 MNHNS, CDR2 SASEGT.

The gene calls are TRBV9 and TRBJ2-7; a possible D gene is TRBD1 (5 bases). The CDR3 extends over 14 amino acids. Per the germline V gene, CDR1 is SGDLS and CDR2 is YYNGEE. V lost 1 base to trimming and J lost 5 bases, with 13 bases between them. CDR3 in amino acids: CASSVQGGGDEQYF. The CDR3 DNA follows: TGTGCCAGCAGCGTACAGGGTGGTGGCGACGAGCAGTACTTC.

The chain links TRBV15 to TRBJ1-1; D may be TRBD1 (6 bases). The CDR3 has 13 amino acids. CDR1 and CDR2 from the germline V gene are LNHNV and YYDKDF (reference sequence). The germline V and J ends were trimmed by 0 bases and 10 bases, with 12 bases remaining between them. Written as DNA, the CDR3 is TGTGCCACCAGCAGAGAGCAGGGGCTGCGAGCTTTCTTT. Its translation is CATSREQGLRAFF.

The chain carries TRBV7-3 and TRBJ2-2; D possibly corresponds to TRBD2 (6 bases). Germline V gene lookup returns CDR1 SGHTA and CDR2 FQGTGA. This CDR3 contains 17 residues. V lost 4 bases to trimming and J lost 0 bases, with 15 bases between them. The CDR3 here is CASSSSGTWPNTGELFF. The CDR3 bases are TGTGCCAGCAGCTCATCCGGGACTTGGCCGAACACCGGGGAGCTGTTTTTT.

As regards this clone: Here the CDR3 omits its conserved ending phenylalanine or tryptophan, so a read error is the likely source. This chain links TRBV6-5 with TRBJ1-1, with 8 bases lining up with TRBD1. The length of the CDR3 is 15 residues. After removal of 4 bases from V and 2 bases from J, the junction contained 6 bases not matched to a gene. Germline V lookup: CDR1 MNHEY, CDR2 SVGAGI. CDR3 protein: CASSWSQGANTEAFL. The CDR3 coding sequence is TGTGCCAGCAGTTGGTCCCAGGGGGCTAACACTGAAGCTTTCCTT.

The rearrangement uses TRBV7-2 and TRBJ2-1, with 7 bases that match TRBD2. The CDR3 runs 17 residues. Germline CDR1 SGHTA, CDR2 FQGNSA. V trimming: 1 base; J trimming: 7 bases; junction bases outside the gene matches: 13. Here the CDR3 reads CASSLVLAEGLSNEQFF. As DNA, the CDR3 is TGTGCCAGCAGCTTAGTTCTAGCGGAGGGTCTAAGTAATGAGCAGTTCTTC.

The chain joins TRBV20-1 to TRBJ2-5; D remains unclear. Trimming pared 0 bases from V and 5 bases from J, leaving 4 bases between. Per the germline V gene, CDR1 is DFQATT and CDR2 is SNEGSKA (reference sequence). The CDR3 extends over 11 amino acids. As DNA, the CDR3 is TGCAGTGCTAGAGATCGGGAGACCCAGTACTTC. This translates into CSARDRETQYF.

V usage is TRBV2 and J usage is TRBJ2-7, with 9 bases lining up with TRBD2. Germline CDR1 and CDR2: SNHLY and FYNNEI. This CDR3 has 15 amino acids. Losses at the gene ends were 6 bases for V and 4 bases for J; bases not matched to a gene: 10. The CDR3 reads CASRLPGLAQYEQYF. The CDR3 nucleotides are TGTGCCAGCAGATTACCGGGACTAGCCCAATACGAGCAGTACTTC.

The chain joins TRBV6-5 to TRBJ1-2; no clear D. Per germline, CDR1 MNHEY and CDR2 SVGAGI. The CDR3 has 14 amino acids. V was cut by 7 bases and J by 2 bases, with 14 bases left in between. CDR3 sequence: CASKPAVPNYGYTF. CDR3 bases: TGTGCCAGCAAGCCGGCGGTACCAAACTATGGCTACACCTTC.

This clone was recorded once. The chain recombines TRBV28 with TRBJ1-1; D gene ambiguous. The CDR3 length is 16 residues. The V and J ends lost 1 base and 1 base respectively, with 13 bases between them. The germline CDR1 and CDR2 sequences are MDHEN and SYDVKM. In DNA, the CDR3 is TGTGCCAGCAGTTTATATGGGAGGGTTGCGAACACTGAAGCTTTCTTT. It is translated as CASSLYGRVANTEAFF. The full variable domain, its missing parts supplied by reference TRBV28 and TRBJ1-1, is DVKVTQSSRYLVKRTGEKVFLECVQDMDHENMFWYRQDPGLGLRLIYFSYDVKMKEKGDIPEGYSVSREKKERFSLILESASTNQTSMYLCASSLYGRVANTEAFFGQGTRLTVV.

About this clone itself: The junction differs from germline at one of its ends, possibly a read error. This chain joins TRBV10-3 and TRBJ1-2; D is unclear. Germline CDR1 is ENHRY and CDR2 is SYGVKD. CDR3 length equals 14 residues. As DNA, the CDR3 is TGTGCCATCAGCGAGTCCGGGGAACGCTATGGCTACACCTTC. Its protein product is CAISESGERYGYTF.

This rearrangement joins TRBV6-5 to TRBJ1-1; tentative D call: TRBD1 (5 bases). V lost 5 bases to trimming and J lost 2 bases, with 12 bases between them. Per germline, CDR1 MNHEY and CDR2 SVGAGI. The CDR3 is 14 residues long. The CDR3: CASSTQVGNTEAFF. CDR3 DNA: TGTGCCAGCAGTACACAGGTTGGTAACACTGAAGCTTTCTTT.

The chain joins TRBV6-2 or TRBV6-3 to TRBJ2-7; perhaps TRBD1 as D (5 bases). This CDR3 has 18 residues. V was shortened by 4 bases and J by 6 bases, with 28 bases between the two germline ends. Germline CDR1 and CDR2: MNHEY and SVGEGT. CDR3: CASSSSWVGWGDMGEQYF. For the CDR3, the DNA is TGTGCCAGCAGTTCGTCGTGGGTGGGGTGGGGCGACATGGGCGAGCAGTACTTC.

The chain couples TRBV2 to TRBJ2-3, with D perhaps matching TRBD2 (6 bases). Germline V gene data show CDR1 as SNHLY and CDR2 as FYNNEI. This CDR3 comprises 16 residues. V dropped 2 bases and J dropped 2 bases, with 14 bases sitting between them. The CDR3 is CASSERMGGFTDTQYF. CDR3 DNA: TGTGCCAGCAGTGAACGGATGGGGGGATTCACAGATACGCAGTATTTT.

The J gene is TRBJ1-4, the V gene TRBV7-8; maybe TRBD1 (6 bases). Deletions cut 5 bases from V and 3 bases from J, with 16 bases between. Germline CDR1 SGHVS, CDR2 FQNEAQ. The CDR3 runs to 16 residues. CDR3 in DNA: TGTGCCAGCAGCCCCCCGACAGGACATGCTAATGAAAAACTGTTTTTT. This gives the protein CASSPPTGHANEKLFF.

The chain links TRBV28 to TRBJ1-5; D is undetermined. Deletions cut 2 bases from V and 4 bases from J, with 6 bases between. The length of the CDR3 is 13 residues. In germline, CDR1 is MDHEN, CDR2 SYDVKM. CDR3 loop: CASSLTGNQPQHF. CDR3 coding DNA: TGTGCCAGCAGTTTAACGGGGAATCAGCCCCAGCATTTT.

The chain carries TRBV3-1 (or the pseudogene TRBV3-2) and TRBJ1-2; 7 bases agree with TRBD1. CDR1 and CDR2 (germline): LGHDT, YNNKEL (reference sequence). With V trimmed by 0 bases and J by 3 bases, 4 bases remained unmatched. The CDR3 has 15 amino acids. CDR3 DNA sequence: TGTGCCAGCAGCCAAGATCGACAGGGCTACTATGGCTACACCTTC. Residues: CASSQDRQGYYGYTF.

V and J are TRBV11-3 and TRBJ1-1; possible D gene TRBD1, 5 bases. Trimming removed 5 bases at V and 8 bases at J, with 15 bases between. The germline gives CDR1 SGHNT, CDR2 YENEEA. This CDR3 comprises 13 residues. The CDR3, as DNA: TGTGCCAGCAGCCCAGATTTTGGGGGGGAAGCTTTCTTT. This translates into CASSPDFGGEAFF. Variable domain in full (rest from reference TRBV11-3 and TRBJ1-1): EAGVVQSPRYKIIEKKQPVAFWCNPISGHNTLYWYLQNLGQGPELLIRYENEEAVDDSQLPKDRFSAERLKGVDSTLKIQPAELGDSAVYLCASSPDFGGEAFFGQGTRLTVV.

The chain uses TRBV5-1 and TRBJ2-3, with D possibly being TRBD2 (5 bases). The germline gives CDR1 SGHRS, CDR2 YFSETQ. This CDR3 spans 15 amino acids. The germline V and J ends were trimmed by 0 bases and 0 bases, with 8 bases remaining between them. CDR3 DNA: TGCGCCAGCAGCTTGGTCGGGAAAAGCACAGATACGCAGTATTTT. Its translation: CASSLVGKSTDTQYF.